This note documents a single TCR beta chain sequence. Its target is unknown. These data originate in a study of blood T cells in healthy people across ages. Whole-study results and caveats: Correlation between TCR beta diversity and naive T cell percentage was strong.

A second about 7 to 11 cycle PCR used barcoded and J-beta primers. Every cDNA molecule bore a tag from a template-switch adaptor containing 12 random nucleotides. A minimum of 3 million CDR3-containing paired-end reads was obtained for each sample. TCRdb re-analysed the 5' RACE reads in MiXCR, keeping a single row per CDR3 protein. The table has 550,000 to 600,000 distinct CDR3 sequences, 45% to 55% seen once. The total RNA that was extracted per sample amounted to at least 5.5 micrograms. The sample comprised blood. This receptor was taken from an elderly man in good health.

CDR3 amino acids: CASSQDVGTDTQYF. The DNA of the CDR3 is TGCGCCAGCAGCCAAGATGTGGGCACAGATACGCAGTATTTT. This chain uses TRBV4-3 with TRBJ2-3; no clear D gene. CDR1 LGHNA and CDR2 YSLEER come from the germline V gene. This CDR3 has 14 amino acids. The V and J ends lost 0 bases and 1 base respectively, with 5 bases between them.